This TCR beta chain was sequenced for a study of control samples from healthy donors and cancer patients. Data came from immunoSEQ multiplex PCR; TCRdb stores just in-frame clones and leaves some out. The profile shows roughly 200,000 clones, approximately 95% of them singletons. Germline CDR1 is MNHEY and CDR2 is SVGAGI. V was pared by 0 bases and J by 6 bases, with 4 bases of the junction left unmatched. The CDR3 has 16 residues. The TCR comes from a man aged 18 to 35 in good health. Sample: blood. The chain has TRBV6-5 and TRBJ2-1; 11 nucleotides match TRBD1. The CDR3 sequence is CASSYSRDRGSNEQFF. The CDR3 coding sequence is TGTGCCAGCAGTTACTCTAGGGACAGGGGGTCCAATGAGCAGTTCTTC.